This T cell receptor (beta chain) was sequenced for a study of early T cells in non-severe SARS-CoV-2 infection. The wider study: Chains were unpaired, as sequencing was done on bulk RNA from unsorted whole blood. Points from the study as a whole: Anti-spike CD8 responses were favored by VDJdb matching, which missed private and CD4 specificities.

In the case of this clonotype: Its antigen is unknown.

Germline V gene lookup returns CDR1 MNHNS and CDR2 SASEGT. The V gene lost 1 base and the J gene lost 0 bases, with 10 bases spanning the gap. CDR3 length equals 15 residues. Individual cDNA molecules were tagged with unique molecular identifiers, the study reported. Each CDR3 protein gets one entry after TCRdb re-called the 5' RACE reads with MiXCR. This table has more than 60,000 distinct CDR3 sequences, less than 5.5% appearing once. The source of this sequence is an adult who was a healthcare worker with PCR-confirmed SARS-CoV-2 infection or an uninfected control (not recorded which). The rearrangement links TRBV6-1 to TRBJ2-7; D is ambiguous. Sequencing input: whole blood. The CDR3 region is CASSEETLSSYEQYF. CDR3 DNA: TGTGCCAGCAGTGAAGAGACGCTGAGCTCCTACGAGCAGTACTTC.